Listed below are T cell receptor beta chains from one sample, sequenced in a study of early T cells in non-severe SARS-CoV-2 infection. TCRdb re-analysed the 5' RACE reads in MiXCR, keeping a single row per CDR3 protein. The sample records roughly 48,000 distinct CDR3 sequences, approximately 4.1% being singletons. Input material: whole blood. The receptors derive from an adult who was a healthcare worker with PCR-confirmed SARS-CoV-2 infection or an uninfected control (not recorded which). The conserved cysteine and the conserved F or W are not part of the CDR3 here.

v_call,cdr3_aa
TRBV7-8,ASSPQGRQAF
TRBV6-1,ASSANRVGEQY
TRBV6-1,ASTPGASYSNQPQH
TRBV29-1,SGSGRTDYEQY
TRBV10-1,ASSESLMSEQY
TRBV12-3/TRBV12-4,ASSLSRGGAYEQF
TRBV11-3,ARQHRDSNSPLH
TRBV7-3,ASSRTNTGELF
TRBV7-6,ASSGRYQAYNEQF
TRBV27,ASSPWNPSRTDTQY
TRBV6-5,ASQGASSYNSPLH
TRBV14,ASSQGRNTEAF
TRBV19,ASSNSLGQGYSYEQY
TRBV19,ASSMGTSGSFGNEQF
TRBV2,ASSTPGRELF
TRBV29-1,SVEVAGGTEAF
TRBV12-3/TRBV12-4,ASSLRTGGWREQY
TRBV29-1,SVDSGPTDTQY
TRBV12-3/TRBV12-4,ASSPLAGAYEQY
TRBV7-8,ASRTDSPGYEQY
TRBV12-3/TRBV12-4,ASSQGTPYEQY
TRBV19,ASSTPGLAGAGGSYNEQF
TRBV5-1,ASSFWYGQGATEAF
TRBV29-1,SVEARRYSGNTIY
TRBV13,ASSLRTGRTDTQY
TRBV24-1,ATSDLRGGSQY
TRBV7-2,ASSLEPFREQF
TRBV10-3,ATEPGGAYQPQH
TRBV6-1,ASSEAWVRGSADTQY